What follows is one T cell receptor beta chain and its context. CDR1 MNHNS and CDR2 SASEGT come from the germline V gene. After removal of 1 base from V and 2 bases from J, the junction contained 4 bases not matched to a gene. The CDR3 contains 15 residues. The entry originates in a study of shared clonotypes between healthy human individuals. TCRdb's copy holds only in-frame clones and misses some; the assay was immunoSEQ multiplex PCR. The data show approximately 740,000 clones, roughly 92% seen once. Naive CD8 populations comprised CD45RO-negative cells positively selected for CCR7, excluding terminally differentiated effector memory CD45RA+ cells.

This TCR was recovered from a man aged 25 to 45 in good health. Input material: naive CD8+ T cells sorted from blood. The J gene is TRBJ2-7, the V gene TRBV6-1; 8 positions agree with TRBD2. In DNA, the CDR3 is TGTGCCAGCAGTGAAGATCCAGCGGGGGCCTACGAGCAGTACTTC. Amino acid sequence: CASSEDPAGAYEQYF.